These T cell receptor beta chains were read from a single sample in a study of blood T cell repertoires in COVID-19. Sequencing used immunoSEQ multiplex PCR; TCRdb keeps in-frame clones, though not all of them. The sample has 250,000 to 350,000 clones, 89% seen once. The sequenced sample was peripheral blood. The source of these receptors is a woman aged 60 to 75 with acute or convalescent COVID-19. The CDR3 runs from the conserved cysteine through the conserved F or W. The D gene is left open where the match is weak. Size is omitted from some rows. Given values are once, few, many or a class for expanded clones.

V gene: TRBV4-3; J gene: TRBJ1-1; clone size: -; D gene: -; CDR3 DNA: TGCGCCAGCAGCCAAGGAGTAGGGGTGAACACTGAAGCTTTCTTT; CDR3 protein: CASSQGVGVNTEAFF
V gene: TRBV30; J gene: TRBJ2-1; clone size: -; D gene: -; CDR3 DNA: TGTGCCTGGAGTCCTACAGGTTTCGACAATGAGCAGTTCTTC; CDR3 protein: CAWSPTGFDNEQFF
V gene: TRBV21-1; J gene: TRBJ2-3; clone size: -; D gene: -; CDR3 DNA: TGTGCCAGCAGAGGGTACGCCGGACAGGGGGGATCAAAGGGGGAGCAGTATTTT; CDR3 protein: CASRGYAGQGGSKGEQYF
V gene: TRBV7-2; J gene: TRBJ2-3; clone size: -; D gene: TRBD1; CDR3 DNA: TGTGCCAGCAGCCCGGGGGACAGGGGTGCAGATACGCAGTATTTT; CDR3 protein: CASSPGDRGADTQYF
V gene: TRBV10-2; J gene: TRBJ2-7; clone size: -; D gene: -; CDR3 DNA: TGCGCCAGCAGCAGGGACTTGGCCTACGAGCAGTACTTC; CDR3 protein: CASSRDLAYEQYF
V gene: TRBV20-1; J gene: TRBJ2-1; clone size: -; D gene: TRBD2; CDR3 DNA: TGCAGTGCTAGTCCAGCGGGGGTGTCCTACAATGAGCAGTTCTTC; CDR3 protein: CSASPAGVSYNEQFF
V gene: TRBV2; J gene: TRBJ2-1; clone size: -; D gene: TRBD2; CDR3 DNA: TGTGCCAGCAGTGAGACTAGCGGGAGACCCTACAATGAGCAGTTCTTC; CDR3 protein: CASSETSGRPYNEQFF
V gene: TRBV5-6; J gene: TRBJ2-2; clone size: -; D gene: TRBD2; CDR3 DNA: TGTGCCAGCAGCTTGTTCGCGGGAGGGAACACCGGGGAGCTGTTTTTT; CDR3 protein: CASSLFAGGNTGELFF
V gene: TRBV7-2; J gene: TRBJ2-1; clone size: -; D gene: TRBD2; CDR3 DNA: TGTGCCAGCAGCTTATCGCCGGGAGGGGGTAGTGAGCAGTTCTTC; CDR3 protein: CASSLSPGGGSEQFF
V gene: TRBV27; J gene: TRBJ2-7; clone size: -; D gene: TRBD1; CDR3 DNA: TGTGCCAGCAGTTTATGGGACAGCTACGAGCAGTACTTC; CDR3 protein: CASSLWDSYEQYF
V gene: TRBV5-1; J gene: TRBJ1-6; clone size: -; D gene: TRBD1; CDR3 DNA: TGCGCCAGCAGCTCCGCAGGGGGTCAGCATAATTCACCCCTCCACTTT; CDR3 protein: CASSSAGGQHNSPLHF
V gene: TRBV7-9; J gene: TRBJ1-2; clone size: -; D gene: -; CDR3 DNA: TGTGCCAGCAGCTCAACCGGGAGTCTTGGCTACACCTTC; CDR3 protein: CASSSTGSLGYTF
V gene: TRBV15; J gene: TRBJ1-1; clone size: -; D gene: -; CDR3 DNA: TGTGCCACCAGCTCCCTGGGAATAGGGAGGAAAGCTTTCTTT; CDR3 protein: CATSSLGIGRKAFF
V gene: TRBV24-1; J gene: TRBJ1-2; clone size: -; D gene: TRBD1; CDR3 DNA: TGTGCCACCAGTGACACGGGACAGCTTGGAGGTTTATTCTTGGGCTACACCTTC; CDR3 protein: CATSDTGQLGGLFLGYTF
V gene: TRBV2; J gene: TRBJ2-2; clone size: -; D gene: -; CDR3 DNA: TGTGCCAGCAGTGGGGGCGGGGGCGGCACCGGGGAGCTGTTTTTT; CDR3 protein: CASSGGGGGTGELFF
V gene: TRBV3-1/TRBV3-2; J gene: TRBJ2-3; clone size: -; D gene: -; CDR3 DNA: TGTGCCAGCAGCCTTCAGCGTTTCACAGATACGCAGTATTTT; CDR3 protein: CASSLQRFTDTQYF
V gene: TRBV5-1; J gene: TRBJ1-2; clone size: -; D gene: -; CDR3 DNA: TGCGCCAGCAGCCTCCGCGGACAGCTGGATACTAACTATGGCTACACCTTC; CDR3 protein: CASSLRGQLDTNYGYTF
V gene: TRBV12-3/TRBV12-4; J gene: TRBJ2-7; clone size: -; D gene: -; CDR3 DNA: TGTGCCAGCAGTTCACAGGGACCCTACGAGCAGTACTTC; CDR3 protein: CASSSQGPYEQYF
V gene: TRBV18; J gene: TRBJ1-5; clone size: -; D gene: TRBD1; CDR3 DNA: TGTGCCAGCTCACCCTCCCTCGGACAGGAGGGCAATCAGCCCCAGCATTTT; CDR3 protein: CASSPSLGQEGNQPQHF
V gene: TRBV10-3; J gene: TRBJ2-5; clone size: -; D gene: TRBD2; CDR3 DNA: TGTGCCATCGGCAGAATACGAGCGGGGGGCCAAGAGACCCAGTACTTC; CDR3 protein: CAIGRIRAGGQETQYF
V gene: TRBV5-1; J gene: TRBJ2-2; clone size: few; D gene: TRBD1; CDR3 DNA: TGCGCCAGCAGCTCTGGACAGGGGATGAACACCGGGGAGCTGTTTTTT; CDR3 protein: CASSSGQGMNTGELFF
V gene: TRBV3-1/TRBV3-2; J gene: TRBJ2-5; clone size: -; D gene: TRBD2; CDR3 DNA: TGTGCCAGCAGCCACCCCCCCGGGAGGACTCGACAAGAGACCCAGTACTTC; CDR3 protein: CASSHPPGRTRQETQYF
V gene: TRBV30; J gene: TRBJ2-1; clone size: -; D gene: -; CDR3 DNA: TGTGCCTGGAGTGGGTTGAGCTCAAGCTCCTACAATGAGCAGTTCTTC; CDR3 protein: CAWSGLSSSSYNEQFF
V gene: TRBV14; J gene: TRBJ2-5; clone size: few; D gene: TRBD2; CDR3 DNA: TGTGCCAGCAGCCAGCTAGCGGACGAGACCCAGTACTTC; CDR3 protein: CASSQLADETQYF
V gene: TRBV20-1; J gene: TRBJ1-2; clone size: -; D gene: -; CDR3 DNA: TGCAGTGCCAGGGTGGACTATGGCTACACCTTC; CDR3 protein: CSARVDYGYTF
V gene: TRBV24-1; J gene: TRBJ2-5; clone size: -; D gene: -; CDR3 DNA: TGTGCCACCAGTGATTCCCCCGGGGTTGGATTACAAGAGACCCAGTACTTC; CDR3 protein: CATSDSPGVGLQETQYF
V gene: TRBV5-4; J gene: TRBJ2-3; clone size: once; D gene: TRBD2; CDR3 DNA: TGTGCCAGCAGTTACGGACTAGCGGGTAGCACAGATACGCAGTATTTT; CDR3 protein: CASSYGLAGSTDTQYF
V gene: TRBV6-5; J gene: TRBJ2-1; clone size: -; D gene: TRBD2; CDR3 DNA: TGTGCCAGCAGTTACAAGCGGGGGGTTGTCAATGAGCAGTTCTTC; CDR3 protein: CASSYKRGVVNEQFF
V gene: TRBV19; J gene: TRBJ1-1; clone size: once; D gene: -; CDR3 DNA: TGTGCCAGTAGTCTTCGGGGGGTGACTGAAGCTTTCTTT; CDR3 protein: CASSLRGVTEAFF
V gene: TRBV7-8; J gene: TRBJ1-5; clone size: -; D gene: -; CDR3 DNA: TGTGCCAGCAGCCTGAGAGGGCTTAGCAATCAGCCCCAGCATTTT; CDR3 protein: CASSLRGLSNQPQHF
V gene: TRBV10-1; J gene: TRBJ2-7; clone size: -; D gene: -; CDR3 DNA: TGCGCCAGCAGAATTCTCAGGGTCCCGGTCTCCGAGCAGTACTTC; CDR3 protein: CASRILRVPVSEQYF
V gene: TRBV6-6; J gene: TRBJ1-2; clone size: -; D gene: -; CDR3 DNA: TGTGCCAGCAGTCCTCCCCTCAACTATGGCTACACCTTC; CDR3 protein: CASSPPLNYGYTF
V gene: TRBV5-1; J gene: TRBJ1-6; clone size: -; D gene: -; CDR3 DNA: TGCGCCAGCAGCTTGGTCGACAAGGCCAATTCACCCCTCCACTTT; CDR3 protein: CASSLVDKANSPLHF
V gene: TRBV5-1; J gene: TRBJ1-1; clone size: -; D gene: -; CDR3 DNA: TGCGCCAGCAGCCTACAGGGATTTCAGGGGACTGAAGCTTTCTTT; CDR3 protein: CASSLQGFQGTEAFF
V gene: TRBV27; J gene: TRBJ2-2; clone size: -; D gene: -; CDR3 DNA: TGTGCCAGCAGATCGGTTAACACCGGGGAGCTGTTTTTT; CDR3 protein: CASRSVNTGELFF
V gene: TRBV11-2; J gene: TRBJ2-7; clone size: -; D gene: -; CDR3 DNA: TGTGCCATTTCCGTAGGGGGTTACGAGCAGTACTTC; CDR3 protein: CAISVGGYEQYF
V gene: TRBV2; J gene: TRBJ1-3; clone size: -; D gene: -; CDR3 DNA: TGTGCCAGCAGTGAAGGCCCGGGCTCTGGAAACACCATATATTTT; CDR3 protein: CASSEGPGSGNTIYF